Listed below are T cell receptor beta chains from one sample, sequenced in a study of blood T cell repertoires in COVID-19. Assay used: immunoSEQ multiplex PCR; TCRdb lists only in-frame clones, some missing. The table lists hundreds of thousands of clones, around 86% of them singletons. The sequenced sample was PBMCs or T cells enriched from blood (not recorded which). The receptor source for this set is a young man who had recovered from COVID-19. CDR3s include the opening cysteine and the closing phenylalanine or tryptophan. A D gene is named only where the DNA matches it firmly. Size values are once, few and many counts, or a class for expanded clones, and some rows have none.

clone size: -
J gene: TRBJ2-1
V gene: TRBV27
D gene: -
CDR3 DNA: TGTGCCAGCAGTTTACTAGGCTCAAAGCAGTTCTTC
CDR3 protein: CASSLLGSKQFF

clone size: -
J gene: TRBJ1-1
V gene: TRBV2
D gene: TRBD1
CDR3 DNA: TGTGCCAACGCGACAGGGATGAACACTGAAGCTTTCTTT
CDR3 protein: CANATGMNTEAFF

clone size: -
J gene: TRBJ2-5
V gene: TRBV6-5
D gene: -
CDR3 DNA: TGTGCCAGCAGTCCCACCTCTGGTCAGGAGACCCAGTACTTC
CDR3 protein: CASSPTSGQETQYF

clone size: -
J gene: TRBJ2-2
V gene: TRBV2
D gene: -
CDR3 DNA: TGTGCCAGCAGTGGGACACCAACCGGGGAGCTGTTTTTT
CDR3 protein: CASSGTPTGELFF

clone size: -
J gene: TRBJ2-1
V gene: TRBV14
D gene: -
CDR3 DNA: TGTGCCAGCAGCCGCCTGCGGAGAAATTACAATGAGCAGTTCTTC
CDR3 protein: CASSRLRRNYNEQFF

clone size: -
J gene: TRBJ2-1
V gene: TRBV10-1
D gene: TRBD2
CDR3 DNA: TGCGCCAGCAGTGAGTCCGGGACTAGCGGTAATGAGCAGTTCTTC
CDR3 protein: CASSESGTSGNEQFF

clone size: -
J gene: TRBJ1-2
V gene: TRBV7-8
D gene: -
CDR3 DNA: TGTGCCAGCAGCTTTCGAGGGGGGGACTATGGCTACACCTTC
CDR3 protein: CASSFRGGDYGYTF

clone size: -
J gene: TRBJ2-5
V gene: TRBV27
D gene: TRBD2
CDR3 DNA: TGTGCCAGCAGTCCTCCCCGGATCCTAGCGGAGCCTCGAGAGACCCAGTACTTC
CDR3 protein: CASSPPRILAEPRETQYF

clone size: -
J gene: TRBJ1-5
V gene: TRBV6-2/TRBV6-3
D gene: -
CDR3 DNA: TGTGCCAGCAGTTACTCGAGGATTCAGCCCCAGCATTTT
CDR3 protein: CASSYSRIQPQHF

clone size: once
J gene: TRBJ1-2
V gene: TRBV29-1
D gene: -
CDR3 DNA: TGCAGCGTTGGTTCCGCGGGTGGATCCGGCTACACCTTC
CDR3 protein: CSVGSAGGSGYTF

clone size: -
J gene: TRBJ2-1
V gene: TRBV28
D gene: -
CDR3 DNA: TGTGCCAGCAGGAAAGCGGCCGGTGAGCAGTTCTTC
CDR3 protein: CASRKAAGEQFF

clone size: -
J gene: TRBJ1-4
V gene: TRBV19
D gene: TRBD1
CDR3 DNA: TGTGCCAGTAGTATTGACAGGGGACGTAAACTGTTTTTT
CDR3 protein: CASSIDRGRKLFF

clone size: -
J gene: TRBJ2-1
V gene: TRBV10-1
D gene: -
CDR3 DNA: TGCGCCAGATTCCCGGACTGTCCCTACAATGAGCAGTTCTTC
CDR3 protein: CARFPDCPYNEQFF

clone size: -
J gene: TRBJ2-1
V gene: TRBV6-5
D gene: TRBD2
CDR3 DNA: TGTGCCAGCAGAAGCAGCTTGGCGGGGGGTGGTGAGCAGTTCTTC
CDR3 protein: CASRSSLAGGGEQFF

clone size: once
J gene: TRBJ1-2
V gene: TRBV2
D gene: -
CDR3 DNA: TGTGCCAGCAGTGACAGTCCTAACTATGGCTACACCTTC
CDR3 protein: CASSDSPNYGYTF

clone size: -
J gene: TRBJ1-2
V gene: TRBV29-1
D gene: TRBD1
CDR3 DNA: TGCAGCGTTGCGACAGGGTCCAATATCTATGGCTACACCTTC
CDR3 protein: CSVATGSNIYGYTF

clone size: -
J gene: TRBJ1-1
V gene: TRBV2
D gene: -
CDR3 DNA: TGTGCCAGCAGTGAAACTGGGAACACTGAAGCTTTCTTT
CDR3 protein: CASSETGNTEAFF

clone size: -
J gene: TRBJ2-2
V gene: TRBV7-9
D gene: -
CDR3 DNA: TGTGCCAGCAGCTTGGTTAGCTTGGGCACCGGGGAGCTGTTTTTT
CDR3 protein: CASSLVSLGTGELFF